Following are 24 T cell receptor beta chains from one sample sequenced in a study of CD8+CD57+ T cells in acquired aplastic anemia. TCR beta VDJ combinations and CDR3 sequences were profiled from genomic DNA. Using its own MiXCR run on the reads, TCRdb lists one record per CDR3 protein. The sample has 200,000 or so distinct CDR3 sequences; 64% are singletons. The sample taken for sequencing was sorted CD4+, CD8+, or CD8+CD57+ T cells (not recorded which) from PBMCs. Receptors originate from a human donor with severe aplastic anemia or a healthy control (not recorded which).

The chain carries TRBV15 and TRBJ2-7, with D perhaps matching TRBD1 (6 bases). Germline assignment: CDR1 LNHNV and CDR2 YYDKDF (reference sequence). The length of the CDR3 is 14 residues. V was clipped by 3 bases and J by 0 bases, with 9 bases between them. CDR3 amino acids: CATSSRQASYEQYF. CDR3 in DNA: TGTGCCACCAGCAGTAGACAGGCCTCCTACGAGCAGTACTTC.

V and J are TRBV2 and TRBJ2-5, with 8 bases identical to TRBD1. The CDR3 length is 15 residues. With V trimmed by 6 bases and J by 4 bases, 10 bases remained unmatched. From germline, CDR1 is SNHLY and CDR2 FYNNEI. This CDR3 is CASRTTGQGGETQYF. Written as DNA, the CDR3 is TGTGCCAGCAGGACCACCGGACAGGGTGGAGAGACCCAGTACTTC.

A word on this clonotype: Relative to the germline gene, one junction end is altered; a read error may explain this. The rearrangement joins TRBV7-3 to TRBJ1-1; 7 bases match TRBD1. CDR1 is SGHTA and CDR2 is FQGTGA in the germline V gene. This CDR3 contains 14 residues. This CDR3 reads CASNPDGGTVEAFF. CDR3 DNA: TGCGCCAGCAACCCTGACGGCGGGACAGTAGAAGCTTTCTTT.

V usage is TRBV7-2 and J usage is TRBJ2-7; D is tentatively TRBD1 or TRBD2 (5 bases each). This CDR3 is 13 amino acids long. Germline V CDR1 and CDR2: SGHTA, FQGNSA. With 5 bases removed from V and 3 bases from J, the gap between germline ends came to 11 bases. The CDR3 DNA is TGTGCCAGCAGCGCTCGGGACGGCTACGAGCAGTACTTC. Amino acid sequence: CASSARDGYEQYF.

This clonotype was counted many times. The CDR3 DNA is TGCGCCAGCAGCCATGGACAGGGGGCGGATGGCTACACCTTC. It translates to CASSHGQGADGYTF. The chain is built from TRBV5-1 and TRBJ1-2; TRBD1 matches at 11 bases. The CDR3 runs to 14 residues. From germline, CDR1 is SGHRS and CDR2 YFSETQ. Trimming took 4 bases from V and 6 from J; bases not matched to a gene: 5.

The gene calls are TRBV7-6 and TRBJ1-1, with TRBD1 matching 8 bases. Germline values: CDR1 SGHVS, CDR2 FNYEAQ. V gave up 5 bases and J gave up 0 bases; unmatched junction bases: 2. This CDR3 spans 14 amino acids. The CDR3 here is CASSPGQVNTEAFF. The CDR3 nucleotides read TGTGCCAGCAGCCCGGGACAGGTGAACACTGAAGCTTTCTTT.

This clonotype came up many times. The CDR3, as DNA: TGTGCCCGTATAAGGGCAGAGACCCAGTACTTC. It is translated as CARIRAETQYF. This chain links TRBV19 with TRBJ2-5; D not certain. Germline V gives CDR1 LNHDA, CDR2 SQIVND (reference sequence). V lost 11 bases to trimming and J lost 4 bases, with 11 bases between them. This CDR3 is built from 11 residues.

This clonotype has ten or more counts. V and J are TRBV19 and TRBJ2-4, with a possible D match to TRBD2 (6 bases). V was cut by 6 bases and J by 6 bases, with 18 bases left in between. This CDR3 spans 15 amino acids. Looked up from germline, CDR1 is LNHDA and CDR2 is SQIVND (reference sequence). For the CDR3, the DNA is TGTGCCAGTAGCCCCGGACGGAACGGGGGAAACATTCAGTACTTC. This encodes CASSPGRNGGNIQYF.

The V and J genes are TRBV16 and TRBJ1-1, with D perhaps matching TRBD1 (6 bases). The CDR3 covers 16 residues. The germline gives CDR1 KGHSY, CDR2 FQNENV. The V gene lost 4 bases and the J gene lost 3 bases, with 18 bases spanning the gap. The CDR3 region has the DNA TGTGCCAGCAGCCCTAAGGTTGTAAGGGGGGACACTGAAGCTTTCTTT. Translating it yields CASSPKVVRGDTEAFF.

Concerning this clonotype itself: This clone may be a read error of a much larger clone one base away. Because it lacks the conserved phenylalanine or tryptophan at the end, this CDR3 is likely a read error. The V and J genes are TRBV27 and TRBJ2-7; 11 bases are shared with TRBD1. Trimming at V came to 7 bases and at J to 3 bases, leaving 5 bases not matched to a gene. Germline CDR1 reads MNHEY; CDR2 reads SMNVEV (reference sequence). The CDR3 length is 14 residues. The CDR3 coding sequence is TGTGCCAGCACCGGTGGGACAGGGGGCTACGAGCAGTACTCC. Residues: CASTGGTGGYEQYS.

The chain is built from TRBV11-3 and TRBJ2-7; D is uncertain. Germline V gene data show CDR1 as SGHNT and CDR2 as YENEEA. The CDR3 is made up of 12 amino acids. V lost 0 bases and J lost 5, with 5 bases in between. The CDR3 loop is CASSLDNDEQYF. The CDR3 DNA reads TGTGCCAGCAGCTTAGATAACGACGAGCAGTACTTC.

The chain joins TRBV2 to TRBJ2-3; 11 nucleotides line up with TRBD1. The V gene's germline CDR1 is SNHLY and CDR2 FYNNEI. The CDR3 is 17 amino acids. The J segment lost 3 bases and the V segment lost 8 bases, leaving 13 bases of the junction unmatched. In DNA, the CDR3 is TGTGCCAGCCAGACAGAAGGGACAGGGGGGAGGACAGATACGCAGTATTTT. It translates to CASQTEGTGGRTDTQYF.

This clonotype has just a few counts. The chain carries TRBV7-9 and TRBJ2-3; D unresolved. Germline V CDR1 and CDR2: SEHNR, FQNEAQ (reference sequence). Trimming took 4 bases from V and 4 from J, leaving 6 bases between them. This CDR3 contains 12 residues. The CDR3 nucleotides read TGTGCCAGCAGCTCGAGCCCAGATACGCAGTATTTT. It is translated as CASSSSPDTQYF.

The gene calls are TRBV25-1 and TRBJ1-4; 10 bases fit TRBD1. Germline CDR1 and CDR2: MGHDK and SYGVNS. The CDR3 has 17 amino acids. Germline trimming cut 4 bases from V and 3 bases from J; bases unmatched to any gene: 8. CDR3 protein: CASSAAGTGVPNEKLFF. The CDR3 nucleotides read TGTGCCAGCAGTGCAGCCGGGACAGGGGTACCTAATGAAAAACTGTTTTTT.

This clonotype was found a few times. J is TRBJ2-7 and V is TRBV7-9; possibly TRBD1 for D (6 bases). The CDR3 has 15 amino acids. Germline lookup yields CDR1 SEHNR and CDR2 FQNEAQ (reference sequence). V lost 2 bases and J lost 4, with 15 bases in between. CDR3 residues: CASSLSQGTSYEQYF. The CDR3 DNA follows: TGTGCCAGCAGCTTATCACAGGGTACCTCTTACGAGCAGTACTTC.

The rearrangement links TRBV7-2 to TRBJ2-7; D is undetermined. Germline CDR1 SGHTA, CDR2 FQGNSA. V lost 4 bases and J lost 6, with 13 bases in between. The CDR3 is 13 amino acids. CDR3 DNA: TGTGCCAGCAGCTCCAGCCGGGCTACCGAGCAGTACTTC. It translates to CASSSSRATEQYF.

This chain uses TRBV20-1 with TRBJ2-7; TRBD2 agrees at 11 bases. There are 14 residues in the CDR3. Germline V gene data show CDR1 as DFQATT and CDR2 as SNEGSKA (reference sequence). J was trimmed by 2 bases and V by 6 bases; bases with no gene match: 6. The CDR3 region has the DNA TGCAGTGCAAAACTAGCGGGGGCAACCTACGAGCAGTACTTC. Translating it yields CSAKLAGATYEQYF.

This clonotype was seen ten or more times. The chain links TRBV13 to TRBJ2-7; D might be TRBD2 (6 bases). The germline CDR1 and CDR2 sequences are PRHDT and FYEKMQ (reference sequence). This CDR3 has 14 amino acids. V was shortened by 2 bases and J by 0 bases, with 8 bases between the two germline ends. CDR3 protein: CASSLIADSYEQYF. The CDR3 bases are TGTGCCAGCAGCTTAATAGCGGACTCCTACGAGCAGTACTTC.

This chain joins TRBV3-1 and TRBJ2-7, with D tentatively TRBD1 (5 bases). This CDR3 region has 13 residues. The germline CDR1 and CDR2 sequences are LGHDT and YNNKEL (reference sequence). V lost 2 bases to trimming and J lost 3 bases, with 8 bases between them. CDR3 sequence (DNA): TGTGCCAGCAGCCAAAACAGGAACTACGAGCAGTACTTC. Amino acids: CASSQNRNYEQYF.

This clonotype was picked up one time. This chain links TRBV5-1 with TRBJ2-7; no clear D. The CDR3 consists of 13 residues. V gave up 0 bases and J gave up 3 bases, with 7 bases separating them. The germline gives CDR1 SGHRS, CDR2 YFSETQ. Here the CDR3 reads CASSLAVGYEQYF. The CDR3 DNA follows: TGCGCCAGCAGCTTGGCCGTCGGCTACGAGCAGTACTTC.

This sequence joins TRBV9 and TRBJ2-3, with TRBD2 matching over 7 bases. The germline V gene encodes CDR1 SGDLS and CDR2 YYNGEE. V shed 2 bases and J 5 bases; nucleotides not matched to a gene: 11. The CDR3 is made up of 16 amino acids. CDR3 nucleotides: TGTGCCAGCAGCGTGGGATGGGAGGGCGGGGGAGATACGCAGTATTTT. Translated, it gives CASSVGWEGGGDTQYF. Together with reference TRBV9 and TRBJ2-3, the CDR3 gives the full variable domain: DSGVTQTPKHLITATGQRVTLRCSPRSGDLSVYWYQQSLDQGLQFLIQYYNGEERAKGNILERFSAQQFPDLHSELNLSSLELGDSALYFCASSVGWEGGGDTQYFGPGTRLTVL.

This clonotype was seen only a few times. The chain has TRBV2 and TRBJ1-6, with TRBD1 as a possible D gene (5 bases). Germline CDR1 is SNHLY and CDR2 is FYNNEI. The CDR3 covers 14 residues. Between the trimmed V and J ends, which lost 4 bases and 8 bases, there was a span of 12 bases. CDR3 nucleotides: TGTGCCAGCAGTGGGGGACGGTCTGATTCACCCCTCCACTTT. Its protein product is CASSGGRSDSPLHF.

About this clonotype itself: At one end the junction does not follow the germline gene, possibly because of a read error. The chain combines TRBV7-8 with TRBJ2-7, with a possible D match to TRBD1 (6 bases). The length of the CDR3 is 11 residues. Germline CDR1 and CDR2: SGHVS and FQNEAQ. The CDR3 loop reads CASILQGTKYF. In nucleotides, the CDR3 is TGTGCCAGCATCTTACAGGGTACGAAGTACTTC.

This clonotype was seen repeatedly, ten times or more. The gene calls are TRBV20-1 and TRBJ2-7; 8 positions match TRBD2. V lost 0 bases to trimming and J lost 3 bases; unmatched junction nucleotides: 7. Germline V gives CDR1 DFQATT, CDR2 SNEGSKA (reference sequence). The CDR3 covers 15 residues. The CDR3 DNA reads as TGCAGTGCTAGAGATCGCCGGGGGGGAGGCTACGAGCAGTACTTC. Protein sequence: CSARDRRGGGYEQYF.